Shown below are 25 T cell receptor beta chains from a single sample sequenced in a study of blood T cell repertoires in COVID-19. The assay was immunoSEQ multiplex PCR, and TCRdb's table has in-frame clones only and misses some. The repertoire holds hundreds of thousands of clones, with just under 85% as singletons. The sequenced sample consisted of peripheral blood. These receptors were taken from a woman at least 80 years old with acute or convalescent COVID-19.

This clone showed up just a few times. The V call is TRBV18, the J call TRBJ2-1; TRBD2 matches 14 bases. V lost 2 bases and J lost 7; bases outside the gene matches: 7. CDR1 and CDR2 from the germline V gene are KGHSH and LQKENI. The CDR3 extends over 17 amino acids. CDR3 region: CASSPSLTSGGANEQFF. CDR3 sequence (DNA): TGTGCCAGCTCACCAAGCTTGACTAGCGGGGGGGCAAATGAGCAGTTCTTC.

J is TRBJ1-2 and V is TRBV5-1; possibly TRBD1 for D (6 bases). The CDR3 is made up of 14 amino acids. Trimming removed 4 bases from V and 8 bases from J, with 18 bases in between. Germline CDR1 SGHRS, CDR2 YFSETQ. CDR3 region: CASSPSGGQAGYTF. As DNA, the CDR3 is TGCGCCAGCAGCCCCTCCGGGGGGCAGGCCGGCTACACCTTC.

V and J are TRBV2 and TRBJ2-2; 10 bases match TRBD2. CDR1 and CDR2 from the germline V gene are SNHLY and FYNNEI. There are 15 residues in the CDR3. J was trimmed by 6 bases and V by 2 bases; bases with no gene match: 3. The CDR3 here is CASSEWGLASGELFF. The CDR3 DNA is TGTGCCAGCAGTGAATGGGGACTAGCGTCCGGGGAGCTGTTTTTT.

The chain links TRBV5-4 to TRBJ2-7; 14 bases agree with TRBD2. Germline loops: CDR1 SGHNT, CDR2 YYREEE (reference sequence). CDR3 length: 16 residues. Germline trimming cut 5 bases from V and 5 bases from J; bases unmatched to any gene: 9. CDR3 DNA: TGTGCCAGCAGACGCCCGGGACTAGCGGGAGTTGACGAGCAGTACTTC. This gives the protein CASRRPGLAGVDEQYF.

This chain joins TRBV6-1 and TRBJ1-2; 8 nucleotides line up with TRBD1. Germline CDR1 MNHNS, CDR2 SASEGT. The CDR3 spans 15 residues. With V trimmed by 3 bases and J by 6 bases, 9 bases remained unmatched. The chain's CDR3 is CASSESGQGKHGYTF. CDR3 bases: TGTGCCAGCAGTGAGTCCGGACAGGGAAAGCATGGCTACACCTTC.

J is TRBJ2-5 and V is TRBV7-2; D may be TRBD1 (6 bases). Germline values: CDR1 SGHTA, CDR2 FQGNSA. Trimming left V 2 bases short and J 2 bases short, with 12 bases between. The CDR3 has 15 residues. This chain's CDR3 is CASSLRTDRQETQYF. CDR3 DNA sequence: TGTGCCAGCAGCTTAAGGACAGATAGACAAGAGACCCAGTACTTC.

The rearrangement joins TRBV5-1 to TRBJ2-7; TRBD2 is a possible D gene (5 bases). The germline CDR1 and CDR2 sequences are SGHRS and YFSETQ. The CDR3 runs 14 residues. Trimming removed 5 bases from V and 0 bases from J, with 12 bases in between. The CDR3 here is CASSLAGDSYEQYF. The CDR3 nucleotides are TGCGCCAGCAGTCTCGCGGGCGACTCCTACGAGCAGTACTTC.

This clone was counted only a few times. CDR3 amino acids: CSAGGGEQSGTEAFF. In nucleotides, the CDR3 is TGCAGTGCTGGTGGGGGCGAACAATCAGGGACTGAAGCTTTCTTT. V gene TRBV20-1 combines with J gene TRBJ1-1; tentative D call: TRBD1 (6 bases). V dropped 5 bases and J dropped 5 bases, with 21 bases sitting between them. The CDR3 runs to 15 residues. Germline V gene sequence: CDR1 DFQATT, CDR2 SNEGSKA (reference sequence).

This clone has only one observation. V usage is TRBV21-1 and J usage is TRBJ2-1; the D segment call TRBD2 is taken from the table without a DNA check. TRBV21-1 is reported as a pseudogene. The CDR3 loop spans 15 amino acids. This chain's CDR3 is CASSNPTSSYNEQFF. CDR3 DNA: TGTGCCAGCAGCAATCCTACGAGCTCCTACAATGAGCAGTTCTTC.

The chain recombines TRBV5-1 with TRBJ1-4, with 10 bases aligning to TRBD1. With V trimmed by 4 bases and J by 7 bases, 4 bases remained unmatched. This CDR3 contains 14 residues. From germline, CDR1 is SGHRS and CDR2 YFSETQ. Here the CDR3 DNA reads TGCGCCAGCAGCGCTGGACAGGGGGGTGAAAAACTGTTTTTT. Residues: CASSAGQGGEKLFF.

This chain links TRBV2 with TRBJ1-3; tentative D call: TRBD1 (5 bases). Trimming shortened V by 5 bases and J by 0 bases, and 11 bases separated the two germline ends. Germline V lookup: CDR1 SNHLY, CDR2 FYNNEI. The CDR3 consists of 15 residues. The CDR3 DNA is TGTGCCAGCAGTTCTGACAGCCGCTCTGGAAACACCATATATTTT. It codes for CASSSDSRSGNTIYF.

The rearrangement joins TRBV6-2 or TRBV6-3 to TRBJ2-1; TRBD2 agrees at 11 bases. The CDR3 runs to 15 residues. CDR1 and CDR2 (germline): MNHEY, SVGEGT. V was clipped by 2 bases and J by 4 bases; unmatched bases: 1. CDR3 amino acids: CASSYGTSGYNEQFF. Here the CDR3 DNA reads TGTGCCAGCAGTTACGGGACTAGCGGATACAATGAGCAGTTCTTC.

The chain has TRBV9 and TRBJ1-2; 7 bases fit TRBD1. The CDR3 is 14 residues long. V was pared by 3 bases and J by 5 bases, with 7 bases of the junction left unmatched. The V gene's germline CDR1 is SGDLS and CDR2 YYNGEE. The CDR3 here is CASSATGTAYGYTF. In nucleotides, the CDR3 is TGTGCCAGCAGCGCTACCGGGACAGCGTATGGCTACACCTTC. Looking up the rest from reference TRBV9 and TRBJ1-2 gives the full variable domain: DSGVTQTPKHLITATGQRVTLRCSPRSGDLSVYWYQQSLDQGLQFLIQYYNGEERAKGNILERFSAQQFPDLHSELNLSSLELGDSALYFCASSATGTAYGYTFGSGTRLTVV.

CDR3 nucleotide sequence: TGTGCCAGCAGTGAAGCAGGCGGTAACTATGGCTACACCTTC. Encoded protein: CASSEAGGNYGYTF. J is TRBJ1-2 and V is TRBV2; no clear D gene. The CDR3 runs to 14 residues. The V end was cut by 0 bases, the J end by 1 base, with 6 bases between. Per germline, CDR1 SNHLY and CDR2 FYNNEI.

The rearrangement joins TRBV4-1 to TRBJ2-5; TRBD2 matches 7 bases. Germline V CDR1 and CDR2: MGHRA, YSYEKL. The CDR3 has 15 amino acids. V was pared by 0 bases and J by 5 bases, with 6 bases of the junction left unmatched. The CDR3 region has the DNA TGCGCCAGCAGCCAAGACCCAGGGAGGGCGGAGACCCAGTACTTC. Residues: CASSQDPGRAETQYF.

The DNA of the CDR3 is TGTGCCAGCAGCGTTGCTAGCGGGAAAGAGACCCAGTACTTC. Protein product: CASSVASGKETQYF. The J gene is TRBJ2-5, the V gene TRBV9, with TRBD2 identical over 9 bases. J lost 3 bases, V lost 2 bases, and 2 bases had no gene match. This CDR3 has 14 amino acids. Germline V gene lookup returns CDR1 SGDLS and CDR2 YYNGEE.

The gene calls are TRBV7-2 and TRBJ1-1; a possible D gene is TRBD1 (6 bases). This CDR3 contains 16 residues. V lost 2 bases and J lost 5, with 18 bases in between. CDR1 and CDR2 from the germline V gene are SGHTA and FQGNSA. CDR3 sequence reads: CASSLFLGAGRTEAFF. CDR3 nucleotide sequence: TGTGCCAGCAGCTTATTTCTGGGGGCAGGTAGGACTGAAGCTTTCTTT.

In DNA form, the CDR3 reads TGTGCCAGCTCACAACTGGCCAGCGGGGGTACCTACGAGCAGTACTTC. Translation: CASSQLASGGTYEQYF. This chain joins TRBV18 and TRBJ2-7; 8 nucleotides align to TRBD2. J lost 2 bases, V lost 4 bases, and 10 bases had no gene match. The CDR3 loop spans 16 amino acids. Germline loops: CDR1 KGHSH, CDR2 LQKENI.

This chain joins TRBV30 and TRBJ2-6; D remains ambiguous. Trimming stripped 4 bases from V and 0 bases from J, with 4 bases between. CDR3 size: 13 residues. CDR1 and CDR2 (germline): GTSNPN, SVGIG (reference sequence). Here the CDR3 DNA reads TGTGCCTGGACCGTCTCTGGGGCCAACGTCCTGACTTTC. This translates into CAWTVSGANVLTF. Combining the CDR3 with reference TRBV30 and TRBJ2-6 gives the whole variable domain SQTIHQWPATLVQPVGSPLSLECTVEGTSNPNLYWYRQAAGRGLQLLFYSVGIGQISSEVPQNLSASRPQDRQFILSSKKLLLSDSGFYLCAWTVSGANVLTFGAGSRLTVL.

The table lists this clone with a count of one. The chain couples TRBV2 to TRBJ1-3, with D unclear. This CDR3 is 11 amino acids long. Per germline, CDR1 SNHLY and CDR2 FYNNEI. V lost 7 bases and J lost 4, with 5 bases in between. CDR3 region: CASMRGNTIYF. CDR3 in DNA: TGTGCCAGCATGAGAGGAAACACCATATATTTT. The variable domain in full, completed from reference TRBV2 and TRBJ1-3, reads EPEVTQTPSHQVTQMGQEVILRCVPISNHLYFYWYRQILGQKVEFLVSFYNNEISEKSEIFDDQFSVERPDGSNFTLKIRSTKLEDSAMYFCASMRGNTIYFGEGSWLTVV.

The chain recombines TRBV18 with TRBJ2-1; 9 bases are shared with TRBD2. CDR1 and CDR2 from the germline V gene are KGHSH and LQKENI. V shed 1 base and J 4 bases; nucleotides not matched to a gene: 2. CDR3 length: 15 amino acids. CDR3 sequence: CASSPRTSAYNEQFF. The CDR3 DNA reads TGTGCCAGCTCACCACGGACTAGCGCATACAATGAGCAGTTCTTC.

The chain uses TRBV23-1 and TRBJ2-7; 8 bases are shared with TRBD1. TRBV23-1 is recorded as an ORF, its role being uncertain. V was clipped by 6 bases and J by 5 bases; unmatched bases: 15. This CDR3 is 16 amino acids long. CDR3 sequence: CASRLLTGDLGDEQYF. The DNA for the CDR3 is TGCGCCAGCAGACTACTGACAGGGGATTTGGGCGACGAGCAGTACTTC.

This clone was observed a few times. V gene TRBV6-2 or TRBV6-3 combines with J gene TRBJ1-1; 7 nucleotides align to TRBD1. Looked up from germline, CDR1 is MNHEY and CDR2 is SVGEGT. This CDR3 contains 14 residues. Trimming cost V 5 bases and J 5 bases; bases outside gene matches: 8. Here the CDR3 reads CASSPRQGRTEAFF. In DNA form, the CDR3 reads TGTGCCAGCAGTCCGCGACAGGGAAGGACTGAAGCTTTCTTT.

The chain carries TRBV11-2 and TRBJ2-4, with D perhaps TRBD2 (6 bases). The CDR3 is made up of 16 amino acids. Germline CDR1 reads SGHAT; CDR2 reads FQNNGV. With 2 bases removed from V and 1 base from J, the gap between germline ends came to 12 bases. The CDR3 nucleotides read TGTGCCAGCAGCTTAATTGGGGCGGGGGCCAAAAACATTCAGTACTTC. Amino acids: CASSLIGAGAKNIQYF.

For the CDR3, the DNA is TGTGCCAGCAGCCCCGGGACTAGCGTAACAGATACGCAGTATTTT. It yields the protein CASSPGTSVTDTQYF. The genes are TRBV4-2 and TRBJ2-3, with 10 bases identical to TRBD2. CDR1 and CDR2 (germline): LGHNA, YNFKEQ. The length of the CDR3 is 15 residues. Losses at the gene ends were 4 bases for V and 3 bases for J; bases not matched to a gene: 4.